This TCR beta chain was documented in a study of PD-1 blockade in classical Hodgkin lymphoma. Study summary: Nivolumab was given intravenously to patients at 3 mg/kg every 2 weeks.

Libraries were prepared by immunoSEQ multiplex PCR; TCRdb keeps only in-frame clonotypes and omits some of them. This sample has about 7,400 clones, with approximately 80% found just once. With regard to this clone: Its antigen is not identified.

This CDR3 has 13 residues. Per germline, CDR1 SGHVS and CDR2 FNYEAQ. The V and J ends lost 2 bases and 3 bases respectively, with 7 bases between them. All patients experienced relapse after autologous stem cell transplantation, and brentuximab vedotin exposure was variable. Patients showed best responses of complete response, partial response or progressive disease. Findings and limits, study-wide: Nivolumab initiation under 1 year post-ASCT meant exclusion.

The source was peripheral blood mononuclear cells (PBMCs), collected before the second cycle of nivolumab. This TCR was sampled from a human donor with classical Hodgkin lymphoma. This sequence joins TRBV7-6 and TRBJ1-2; D is possibly TRBD1 (6 bases). CDR3 nucleotide sequence: TGTGCCAGCAGCTTACGACAGGACTATGGCTACACCTTC. This encodes CASSLRQDYGYTF. Using reference TRBV7-6 and TRBJ1-2 for the parts outside the CDR3, the full variable domain is GAGVSQSPRYKVTKRGQDVALRCDPISGHVSLYWYRQALGQGPEFLTYFNYEAQQDKSGLPNDRFSAERPEGSISTLTIQRTEQRDSAMYRCASSLRQDYGYTFGSGTRLTVV.